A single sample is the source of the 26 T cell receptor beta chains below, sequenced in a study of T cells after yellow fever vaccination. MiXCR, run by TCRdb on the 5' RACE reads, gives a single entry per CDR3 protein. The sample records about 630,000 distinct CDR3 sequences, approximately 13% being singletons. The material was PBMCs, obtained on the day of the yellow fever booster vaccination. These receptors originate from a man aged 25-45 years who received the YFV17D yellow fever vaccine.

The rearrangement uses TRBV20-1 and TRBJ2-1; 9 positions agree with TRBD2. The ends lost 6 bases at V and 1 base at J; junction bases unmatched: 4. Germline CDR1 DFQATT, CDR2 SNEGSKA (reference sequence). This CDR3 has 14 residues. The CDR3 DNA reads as TGCAGTGCCTCTAGCGGGAAGTCCTACAATGAGCAGTTCTTC. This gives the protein CSASSGKSYNEQFF.

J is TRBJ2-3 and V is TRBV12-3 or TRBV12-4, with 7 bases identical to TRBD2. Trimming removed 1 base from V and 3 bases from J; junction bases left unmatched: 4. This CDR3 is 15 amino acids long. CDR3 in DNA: TGTGCCAGCAGTTTAGAAACGGGAGGTACAGATACGCAGTATTTT. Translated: CASSLETGGTDTQYF.

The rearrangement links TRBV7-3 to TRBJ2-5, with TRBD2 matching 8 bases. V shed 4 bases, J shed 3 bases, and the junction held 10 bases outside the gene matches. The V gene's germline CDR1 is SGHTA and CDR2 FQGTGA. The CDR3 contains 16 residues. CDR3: CASSSPSAGEEETQYF. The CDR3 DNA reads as TGTGCCAGCAGCTCACCCTCAGCGGGAGAAGAAGAGACCCAGTACTTC.

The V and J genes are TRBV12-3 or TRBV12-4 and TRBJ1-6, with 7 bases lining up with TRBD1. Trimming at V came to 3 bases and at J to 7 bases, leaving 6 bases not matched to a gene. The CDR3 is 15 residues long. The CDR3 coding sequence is TGTGCCAGCAGTTTTCGAGGGGGCGGGAATTCACCCCTCCACTTT. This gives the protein CASSFRGGGNSPLHF.

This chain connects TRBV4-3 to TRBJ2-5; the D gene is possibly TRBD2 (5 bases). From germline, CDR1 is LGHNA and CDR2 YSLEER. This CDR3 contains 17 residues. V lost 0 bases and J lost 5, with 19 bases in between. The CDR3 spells CASSQDHFYGNSETQYF. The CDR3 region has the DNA TGCGCCAGCAGCCAAGATCATTTCTACGGGAATTCGGAGACCCAGTACTTC.

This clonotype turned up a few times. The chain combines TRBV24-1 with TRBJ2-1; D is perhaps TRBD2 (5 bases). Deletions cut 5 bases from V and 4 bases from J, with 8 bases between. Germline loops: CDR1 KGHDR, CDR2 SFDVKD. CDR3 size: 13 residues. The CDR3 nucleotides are TGTGCCACCAGTGCCCCGGGGTACAATGAGCAGTTCTTC. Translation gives CATSAPGYNEQFF.

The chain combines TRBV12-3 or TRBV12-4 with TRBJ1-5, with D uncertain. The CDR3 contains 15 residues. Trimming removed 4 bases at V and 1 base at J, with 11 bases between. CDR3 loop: CASSSSDASNQPQHF. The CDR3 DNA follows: TGTGCCAGCAGTTCCTCGGACGCGAGCAATCAGCCCCAGCATTTT.

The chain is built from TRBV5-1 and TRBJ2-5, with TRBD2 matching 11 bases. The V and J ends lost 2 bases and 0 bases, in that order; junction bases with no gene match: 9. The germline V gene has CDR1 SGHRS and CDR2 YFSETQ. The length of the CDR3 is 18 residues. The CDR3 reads CASSFPELAGVYQETQYF. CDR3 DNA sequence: TGCGCCAGCAGCTTCCCCGAACTAGCGGGAGTGTACCAAGAGACCCAGTACTTC.

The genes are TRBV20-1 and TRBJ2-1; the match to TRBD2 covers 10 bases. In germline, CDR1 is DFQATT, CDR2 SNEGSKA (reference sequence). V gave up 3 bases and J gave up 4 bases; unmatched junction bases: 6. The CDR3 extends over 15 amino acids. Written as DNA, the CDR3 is TGCAGTGCTAGCCCCGGACTAGCGGTATACAATGAGCAGTTCTTC. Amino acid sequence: CSASPGLAVYNEQFF.

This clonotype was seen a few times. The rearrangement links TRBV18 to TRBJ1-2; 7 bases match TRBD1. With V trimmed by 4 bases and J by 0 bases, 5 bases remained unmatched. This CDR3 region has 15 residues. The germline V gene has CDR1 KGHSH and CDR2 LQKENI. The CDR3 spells CASSRWDSANYGYTF. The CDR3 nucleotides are TGTGCCAGCTCACGATGGGACAGCGCTAACTATGGCTACACCTTC.

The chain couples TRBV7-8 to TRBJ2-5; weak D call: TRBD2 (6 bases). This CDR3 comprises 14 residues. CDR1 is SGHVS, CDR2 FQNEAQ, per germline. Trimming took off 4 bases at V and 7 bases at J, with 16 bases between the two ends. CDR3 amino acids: CASSSPGREGTQYF. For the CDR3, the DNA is TGTGCCAGCAGCTCCCCTGGGCGGGAAGGGACCCAGTACTTC.

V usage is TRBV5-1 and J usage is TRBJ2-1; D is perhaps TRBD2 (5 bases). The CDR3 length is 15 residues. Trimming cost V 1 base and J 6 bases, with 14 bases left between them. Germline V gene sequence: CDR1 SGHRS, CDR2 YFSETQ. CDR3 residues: CASSLSLSGINEQFF. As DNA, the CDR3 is TGCGCCAGCAGCTTGTCCCTCAGCGGAATCAATGAGCAGTTCTTC.

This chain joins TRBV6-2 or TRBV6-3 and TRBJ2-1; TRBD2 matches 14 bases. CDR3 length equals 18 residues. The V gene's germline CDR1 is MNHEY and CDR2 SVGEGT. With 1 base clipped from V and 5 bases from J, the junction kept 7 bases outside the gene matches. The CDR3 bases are TGTGCCAGCAGTTACTTCCCTCCGGGACTAGCGGGAGACAATGAGCAGTTCTTC. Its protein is CASSYFPPGLAGDNEQFF.

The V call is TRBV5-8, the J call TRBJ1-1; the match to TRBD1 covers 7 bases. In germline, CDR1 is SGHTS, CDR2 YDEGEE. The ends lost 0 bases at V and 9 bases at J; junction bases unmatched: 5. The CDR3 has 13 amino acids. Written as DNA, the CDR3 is TGTGCCAGCAGCTTGGGCAGGGGGACCCAAGCTTTCTTT. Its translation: CASSLGRGTQAFF.

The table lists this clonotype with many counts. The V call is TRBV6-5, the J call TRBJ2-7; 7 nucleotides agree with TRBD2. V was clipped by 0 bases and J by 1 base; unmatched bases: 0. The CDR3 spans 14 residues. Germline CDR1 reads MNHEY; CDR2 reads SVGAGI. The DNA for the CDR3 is TGTGCCAGCAGTTACTCAGCGGGGTCCTACGAGCAGTACTTC. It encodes CASSYSAGSYEQYF.

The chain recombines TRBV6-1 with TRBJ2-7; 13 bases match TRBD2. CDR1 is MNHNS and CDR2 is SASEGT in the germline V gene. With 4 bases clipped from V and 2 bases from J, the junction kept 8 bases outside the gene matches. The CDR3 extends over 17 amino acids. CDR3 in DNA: TGTGCCAGCAGTGCCGGGACTAGCGGGGAGCAGGCCTACGAGCAGTACTTC. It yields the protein CASSAGTSGEQAYEQYF.

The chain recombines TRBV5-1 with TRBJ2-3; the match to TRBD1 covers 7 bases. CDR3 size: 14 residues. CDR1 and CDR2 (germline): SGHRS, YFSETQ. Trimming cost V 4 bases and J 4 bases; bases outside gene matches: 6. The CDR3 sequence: CASSRDRVPDTQYF. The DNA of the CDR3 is TGCGCCAGCAGCCGTGACAGGGTGCCAGATACGCAGTATTTT. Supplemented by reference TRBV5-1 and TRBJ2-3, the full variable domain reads KAGVTQTPRYLIKTRGQQVTLSCSPISGHRSVSWYQQTPGQGLQFLFEYFSETQRNKGNFPGRFSGRQFSNSRSEMNVSTLELGDSALYLCASSRDRVPDTQYFGPGTRLTVL.

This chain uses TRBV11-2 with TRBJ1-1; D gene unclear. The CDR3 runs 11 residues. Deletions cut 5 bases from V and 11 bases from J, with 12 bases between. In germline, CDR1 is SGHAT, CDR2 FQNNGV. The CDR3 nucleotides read TGTGCCAGCAGCCGGACGATGAACGCTTTCTTT. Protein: CASSRTMNAFF. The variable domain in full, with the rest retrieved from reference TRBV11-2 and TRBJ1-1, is EAGVAQSPRYKIIEKRQSVAFWCNPISGHATLYWYQQILGQGPKLLIQFQNNGVVDDSQLPKDRFSAERLKGVDSTLKIQPAKLEDSAVYLCASSRTMNAFFGQGTRLTVV.

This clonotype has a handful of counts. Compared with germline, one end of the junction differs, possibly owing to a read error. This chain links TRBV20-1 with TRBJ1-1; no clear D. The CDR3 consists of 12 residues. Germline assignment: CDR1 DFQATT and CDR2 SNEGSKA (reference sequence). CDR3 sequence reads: CSAGHPNTEAFF. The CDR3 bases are TGCAGTGCTGGCCATCCGAACACTGAGGCTTTCTTT.

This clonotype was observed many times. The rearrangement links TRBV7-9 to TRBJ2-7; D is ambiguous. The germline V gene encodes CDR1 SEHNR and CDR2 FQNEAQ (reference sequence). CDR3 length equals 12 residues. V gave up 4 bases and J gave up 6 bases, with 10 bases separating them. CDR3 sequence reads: CASSSVVREQYF. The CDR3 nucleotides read TGTGCCAGCAGCTCCGTAGTGCGCGAGCAGTACTTC.

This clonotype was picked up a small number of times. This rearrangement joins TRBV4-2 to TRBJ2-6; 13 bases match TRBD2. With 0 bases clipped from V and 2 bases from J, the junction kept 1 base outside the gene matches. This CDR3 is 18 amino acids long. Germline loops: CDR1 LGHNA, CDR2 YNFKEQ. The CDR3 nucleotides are TGTGCCAGCAGCCAAGAACTAGCGGGAGGGCCTGGGGCCAACGTCCTGACTTTC. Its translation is CASSQELAGGPGANVLTF.

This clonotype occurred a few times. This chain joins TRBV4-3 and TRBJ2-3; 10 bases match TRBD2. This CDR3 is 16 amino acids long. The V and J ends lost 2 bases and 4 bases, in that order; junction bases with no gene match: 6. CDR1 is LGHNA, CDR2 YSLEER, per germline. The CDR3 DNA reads TGCGCCAGCAGCCAATTCACTAGCGGGAAGGCAGATACGCAGTATTTT. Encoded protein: CASSQFTSGKADTQYF.

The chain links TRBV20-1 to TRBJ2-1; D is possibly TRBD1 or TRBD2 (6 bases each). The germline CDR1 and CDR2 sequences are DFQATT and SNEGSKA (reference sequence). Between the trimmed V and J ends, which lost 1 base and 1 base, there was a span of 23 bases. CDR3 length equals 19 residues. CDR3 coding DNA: TGCAGTGCTAGAGTATCAACAGTAGGGGGGAGATCTTCCTACAATGAGCAGTTCTTC. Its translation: CSARVSTVGGRSSYNEQFF.

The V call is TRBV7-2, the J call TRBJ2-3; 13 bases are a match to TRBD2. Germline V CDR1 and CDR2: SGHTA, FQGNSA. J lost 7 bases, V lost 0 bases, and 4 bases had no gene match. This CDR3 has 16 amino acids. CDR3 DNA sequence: TGTGCCAGCAGCTTAGCACTAGCGGGAGGGTTGAATACGCAGTATTTT. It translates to CASSLALAGGLNTQYF. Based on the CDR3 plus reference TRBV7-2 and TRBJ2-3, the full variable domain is GAGVSQSPSNKVTEKGKDVELRCDPISGHTALYWYRQSLGQGLEFLIYFQGNSAPDKSGLPSDRFSAERTGGSVSTLTIQRTQQEDSAVYLCASSLALAGGLNTQYFGPGTRLTVL.

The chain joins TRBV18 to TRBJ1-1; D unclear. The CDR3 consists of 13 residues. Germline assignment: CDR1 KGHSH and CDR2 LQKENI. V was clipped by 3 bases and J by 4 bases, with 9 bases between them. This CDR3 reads CASSPPGFTEAFF. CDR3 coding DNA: TGTGCCAGCTCACCGCCGGGGTTCACTGAAGCTTTCTTT. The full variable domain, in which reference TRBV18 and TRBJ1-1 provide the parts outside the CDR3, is NAGVMQNPRHLVRRRGQEARLRCSPMKGHSHVYWYRQLPEEGLKFMVYLQKENIIDESGMPKERFSAEFPKEGPSILRIQQVVRGDSAAYFCASSPPGFTEAFFGQGTRLTVV.

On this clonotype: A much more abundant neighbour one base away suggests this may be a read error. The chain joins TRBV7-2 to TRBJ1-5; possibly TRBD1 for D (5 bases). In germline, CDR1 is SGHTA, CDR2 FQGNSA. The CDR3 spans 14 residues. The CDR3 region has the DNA TGTGCCAGCAGCCCAGCCGGGACGAATCAGCCCCATCATTTT. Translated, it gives CASSPAGTNQPHHF.